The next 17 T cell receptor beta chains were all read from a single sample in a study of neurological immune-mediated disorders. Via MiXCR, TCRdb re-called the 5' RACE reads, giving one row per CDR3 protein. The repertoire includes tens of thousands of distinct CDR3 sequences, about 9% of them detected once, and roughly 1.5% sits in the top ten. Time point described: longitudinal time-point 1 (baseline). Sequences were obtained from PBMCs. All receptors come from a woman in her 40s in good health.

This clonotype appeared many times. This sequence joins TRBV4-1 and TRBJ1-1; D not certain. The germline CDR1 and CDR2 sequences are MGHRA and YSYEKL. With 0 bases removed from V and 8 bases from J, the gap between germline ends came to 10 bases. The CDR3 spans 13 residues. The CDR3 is CASSQDAFSEAFF. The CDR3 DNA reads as TGCGCCAGCAGCCAAGATGCATTTTCAGAAGCTTTCTTT.

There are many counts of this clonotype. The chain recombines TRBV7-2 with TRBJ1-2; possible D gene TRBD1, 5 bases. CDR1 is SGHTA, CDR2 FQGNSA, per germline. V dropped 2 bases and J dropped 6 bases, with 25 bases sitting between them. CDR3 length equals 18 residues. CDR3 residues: CASSLWGFREIQRDGYTF. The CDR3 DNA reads TGTGCCAGCAGCTTATGGGGGTTCCGGGAGATCCAAAGAGATGGCTACACCTTC.

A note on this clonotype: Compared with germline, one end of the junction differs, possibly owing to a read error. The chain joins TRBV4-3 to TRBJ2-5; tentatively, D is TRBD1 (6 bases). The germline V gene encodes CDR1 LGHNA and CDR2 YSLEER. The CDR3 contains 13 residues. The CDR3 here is CASCGQGMETHYF. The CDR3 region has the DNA TGCGCCAGCTGCGGGCAGGGGATGGAGACCCACTACTTC.

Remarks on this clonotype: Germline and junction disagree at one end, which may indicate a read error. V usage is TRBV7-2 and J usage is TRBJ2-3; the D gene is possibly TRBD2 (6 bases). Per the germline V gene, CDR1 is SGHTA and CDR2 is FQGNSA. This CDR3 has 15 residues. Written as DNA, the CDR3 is TGTGCCAACAGCCGGGAGATTTGGAGCACAGATACGCAGTATTTT. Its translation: CANSREIWSTDTQYF.

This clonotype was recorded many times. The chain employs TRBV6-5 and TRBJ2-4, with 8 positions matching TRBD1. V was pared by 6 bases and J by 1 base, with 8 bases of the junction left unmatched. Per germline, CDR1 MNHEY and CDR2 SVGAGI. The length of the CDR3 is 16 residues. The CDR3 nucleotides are TGTGCCAGCAGCCGCGGACAGGGCTTGGCCAAAAACATTCAGTACTTC. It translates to CASSRGQGLAKNIQYF.

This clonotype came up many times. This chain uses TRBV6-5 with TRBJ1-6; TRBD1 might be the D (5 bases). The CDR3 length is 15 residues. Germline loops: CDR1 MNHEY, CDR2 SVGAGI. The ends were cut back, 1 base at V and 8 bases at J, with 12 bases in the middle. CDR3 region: CASSYYQGVDSPLHF. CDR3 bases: TGTGCCAGCAGTTACTACCAGGGTGTGGATTCACCCCTCCACTTT.

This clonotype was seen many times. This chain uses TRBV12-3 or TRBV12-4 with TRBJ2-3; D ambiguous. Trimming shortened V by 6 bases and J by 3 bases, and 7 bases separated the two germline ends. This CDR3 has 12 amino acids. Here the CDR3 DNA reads TGTGCCAGCAGCTCGCATACAGATACGCAGTATTTT. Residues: CASSSHTDTQYF.

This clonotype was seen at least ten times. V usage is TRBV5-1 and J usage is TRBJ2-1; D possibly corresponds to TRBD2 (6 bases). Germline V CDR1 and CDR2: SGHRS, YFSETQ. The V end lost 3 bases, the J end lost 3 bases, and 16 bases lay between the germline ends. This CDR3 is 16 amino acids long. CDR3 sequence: CASSSEITSHYNEQFF. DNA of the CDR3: TGCGCCAGCAGCTCGGAAATTACTAGCCACTACAATGAGCAGTTCTTC. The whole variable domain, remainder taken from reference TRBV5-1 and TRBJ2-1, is KAGVTQTPRYLIKTRGQQVTLSCSPISGHRSVSWYQQTPGQGLQFLFEYFSETQRNKGNFPGRFSGRQFSNSRSEMNVSTLELGDSALYLCASSSEITSHYNEQFFGPGTRLTVL.

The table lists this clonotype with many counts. CDR3 amino acids: CASSPERGTDTQYF. CDR3 DNA: TGTGCCAGCTCACCCGAGAGGGGCACAGATACGCAGTATTTT. The V and J genes are TRBV18 and TRBJ2-3; the D gene is possibly TRBD2 (5 bases). The CDR3 runs 14 residues. CDR1 and CDR2 (germline): KGHSH, LQKENI. Between the trimmed V and J ends, which lost 3 bases and 1 base, there was a span of 8 bases.

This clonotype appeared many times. CDR3 protein: CASRTPGGGSSVREQFF. The CDR3 DNA is TGTGCCAGCAGAACGCCGGGGGGGGGCTCCTCGGTCCGTGAGCAGTTCTTC. The chain is built from TRBV6-6 and TRBJ2-1; 8 bases are a match to TRBD2. The germline CDR1 and CDR2 sequences are MNHNY and SVGAGI (reference sequence). V lost 6 bases to trimming and J lost 9 bases; unmatched junction nucleotides: 19. CDR3 size: 17 residues.

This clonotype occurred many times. The CDR3 is CSVHRTSTDTQYF. The CDR3 DNA is TGCAGCGTGCACCGCACTAGCACAGATACGCAGTATTTT. V gene TRBV29-1 combines with J gene TRBJ2-3; D remains unclear. This CDR3 has 13 amino acids. Germline CDR1 SQVTM, CDR2 ANQGSEA. V lost 6 bases and J 0 bases, leaving 10 bases between the germline ends.

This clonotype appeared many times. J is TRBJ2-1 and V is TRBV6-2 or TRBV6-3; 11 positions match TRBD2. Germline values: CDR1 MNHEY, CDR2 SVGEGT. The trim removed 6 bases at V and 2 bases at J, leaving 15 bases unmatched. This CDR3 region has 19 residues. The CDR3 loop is CASSSPGLAAFRAYNEQFF. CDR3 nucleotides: TGTGCCAGCAGCTCACCGGGACTAGCGGCCTTTCGGGCCTACAATGAGCAGTTCTTC.

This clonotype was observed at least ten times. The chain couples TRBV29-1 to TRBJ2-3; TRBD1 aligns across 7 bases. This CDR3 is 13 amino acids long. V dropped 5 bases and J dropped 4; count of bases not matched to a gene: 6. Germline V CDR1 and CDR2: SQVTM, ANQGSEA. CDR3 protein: CSVLTGVADTQYF. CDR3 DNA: TGCAGCGTTCTCACAGGGGTGGCAGATACGCAGTATTTT.

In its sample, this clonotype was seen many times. CDR3 DNA: TGTGCCAGCAGCGAGCGGGTGGGACTGAGGAACACTGAAGCTTTCTTT. The encoded protein is CASSERVGLRNTEAFF. The V call is TRBV7-2, the J call TRBJ1-1; D is possibly TRBD1 (5 bases). V was shortened by 5 bases and J by 1 base, with 17 bases between the two germline ends. Germline V gene lookup returns CDR1 SGHTA and CDR2 FQGNSA. The CDR3 runs to 16 residues.

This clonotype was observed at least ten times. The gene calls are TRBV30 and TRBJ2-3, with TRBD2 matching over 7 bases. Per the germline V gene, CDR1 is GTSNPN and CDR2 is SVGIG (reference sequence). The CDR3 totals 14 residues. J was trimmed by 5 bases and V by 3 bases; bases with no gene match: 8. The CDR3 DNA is TGTGCCTGGAGCCCCGGTGCGGGAGAAGATACGCAGTATTTT. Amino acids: CAWSPGAGEDTQYF.

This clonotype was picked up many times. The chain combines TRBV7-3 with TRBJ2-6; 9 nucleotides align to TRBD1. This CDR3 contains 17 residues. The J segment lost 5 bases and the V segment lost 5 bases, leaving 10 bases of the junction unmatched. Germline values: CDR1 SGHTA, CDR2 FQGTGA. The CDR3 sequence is CASSTWTGESRANVLTF. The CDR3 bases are TGTGCCAGCAGCACTTGGACAGGGGAGTCGAGGGCCAACGTCCTGACTTTC.

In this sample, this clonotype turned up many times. The CDR3 region has the DNA TGCGCCAGCAGCCAAAACGGGGTATTCTCCTACAATGAGCAGTTCTTC. It is translated as CASSQNGVFSYNEQFF. The rearrangement uses TRBV4-3 and TRBJ2-1, with D tentatively TRBD2 (5 bases). The CDR3 totals 16 residues. Germline lookup yields CDR1 LGHNA and CDR2 YSLEER. Trimming took off 2 bases at V and 0 bases at J, with 11 bases between the two ends.